Below, 13 T cell receptor beta chains from the same sample are listed, as sequenced in a study of T cells in Graves' hyperthyroidism and ophthalmopathy. Amplified TCR beta CDR3 regions derived from RNA transcripts. The TCR CDR3 first-round RT-PCR relied on the HTBI primer set. TCRdb processed the multiplex PCR reads anew with MiXCR; each CDR3 protein has one entry. The sample has a few hundred thousand distinct CDR3 sequences; 46% are singletons. Sequenced sample: peripheral blood or thyroid tissue (not recorded which). Receptor source: a woman aged 18-29 years with Graves' hyperthyroidism.

The sample holds one count of this clonotype. The rearrangement joins TRBV7-8 to TRBJ2-1; the D is unclear. Trimming took 2 bases from V and 7 from J, leaving 6 bases between them. Germline V gives CDR1 SGHVS, CDR2 FQNEAQ. CDR3 length: 12 residues. CDR3 sequence: CASSLRDNEQFF. CDR3 bases: TGTGCCAGCAGCTTACGCGATAATGAGCAGTTCTTC.

A note on this clonotype: A read error may explain this, as a much larger clone is one base away. This chain connects TRBV20-1 to TRBJ1-1, with D tentatively TRBD1 (5 bases). This CDR3 has 19 residues. V lost 1 base and J lost 4, with 28 bases in between. Germline V gene sequence: CDR1 DFQATT, CDR2 SNEGSKA (reference sequence). In DNA, the CDR3 is TGCAGTGCTAGAGTTCCTTCAAGGCGAGGGACTGGTTGGGGCACTGAAGCTTTCTTT. Protein sequence: CSARVPSRRGTGWGTEAFF.

This clonotype was detected once. The chain recombines TRBV7-2 with TRBJ2-2; either TRBD1 or TRBD2 may fit D (5 bases each). Trimming cost V 5 bases and J 6 bases, with 13 bases left between them. This CDR3 has 14 amino acids. Germline CDR1 SGHTA, CDR2 FQGNSA. CDR3 DNA: TGTGCCAGCAGCCAAGTACCGGGACCCGGGGAGCTGTTTTTT. This sequence encodes CASSQVPGPGELFF.

This clonotype was seen repeatedly, ten times or more. The V gene is TRBV28, the J gene TRBJ2-7, with 8 bases aligning to TRBD2. CDR1 and CDR2 from the germline V gene are MDHEN and SYDVKM. The CDR3 loop spans 15 amino acids. Trimming at V came to 2 bases and at J to 7 bases, leaving 10 bases not matched to a gene. The CDR3 region is CASSLLGGRHYEQYF. The CDR3 nucleotides are TGTGCCAGCAGTTTACTGGGCGGGAGGCATTATGAGCAGTACTTC.

In its sample, this clonotype was seen many times. V usage is TRBV13 and J usage is TRBJ2-2, with D unclear. CDR3 size: 13 residues. V lost 5 bases to trimming and J lost 5 bases, with 9 bases between them. Looked up from germline, CDR1 is PRHDT and CDR2 is FYEKMQ (reference sequence). The CDR3 reads CASSDTVTGELFF. As DNA, the CDR3 is TGTGCCAGCAGCGATACCGTGACCGGGGAGCTGTTTTTT.

V and J are TRBV29-1 and TRBJ2-5, with a tentative D call TRBD1 (5 bases). The CDR3 totals 12 residues. Trimming took off 7 bases at V and 0 bases at J, with 9 bases between the two ends. From germline, CDR1 is SQVTM and CDR2 ANQGSEA. CDR3 bases: TGCAGCGCCATCAGGGACCAAGAGACCCAGTACTTC. Encoded protein: CSAIRDQETQYF.

In this sample, this clonotype turned up once. A much larger clone sits a single nucleotide away, making a read error possible. The V call is TRBV13, the J call TRBJ2-7, with D perhaps assigned TRBD1 or TRBD2 (5 bases each). Trimming removed 6 bases at V and 5 bases at J, with 26 bases between. Germline values: CDR1 PRHDT, CDR2 FYEKMQ (reference sequence). The CDR3 has 17 residues. In DNA form, the CDR3 reads TGTGCCAGCAGTTACCCCAAACCGGGACGAAGAAAGGACGAGCAGTACTTC. Amino acids: CASSYPKPGRRKDEQYF.

The V gene is TRBV6-2 or TRBV6-3, the J gene TRBJ2-7; TRBD2 might be the D (6 bases). Per germline, CDR1 MNHEY and CDR2 SVGEGT. CDR3 length: 14 amino acids. Trimming left V 10 bases short and J 0 bases short, with 16 bases between. The CDR3 loop is CATLISGPSYEQYF. The CDR3 DNA reads TGTGCCACCCTGATCAGCGGGCCCTCCTACGAGCAGTACTTC.

This clonotype has ten or more counts. The V and J genes are TRBV7-3 and TRBJ1-1; 8 nucleotides align to TRBD1. The germline V gene encodes CDR1 SGHTA and CDR2 FQGTGA. The CDR3 extends over 14 amino acids. Trimming removed 6 bases from V and 4 bases from J; junction bases left unmatched: 7. In DNA form, the CDR3 reads TGTGCCAGCAGTCGCACAGGGGGGGTCACTGAAGCTTTCTTT. This encodes CASSRTGGVTEAFF.

This clonotype has more than one count but fewer than ten. The DNA for the CDR3 is TGTGCCAGCTCACCACCGCCACAGGGCTATGGCTACACCTTC. Translation gives CASSPPPQGYGYTF. The chain has TRBV25-1 and TRBJ1-2, with D tentatively TRBD1 (6 bases). V was cut by 8 bases and J by 4 bases, with 17 bases left in between. The CDR3 runs 14 residues. The V gene's germline CDR1 is MGHDK and CDR2 SYGVNS.

The chain links TRBV6-2 or TRBV6-3 to TRBJ1-5; TRBD1 agrees at 9 bases. Germline V gene data show CDR1 as MNHEY and CDR2 as SVGEGT. The J segment lost 6 bases and the V segment lost 5 bases, leaving 8 bases of the junction unmatched. This CDR3 contains 15 residues. CDR3 amino acids: CASSEVWDRAQPQHF. Written as DNA, the CDR3 is TGTGCCAGCAGTGAAGTTTGGGACAGGGCTCAGCCCCAGCATTTT.

This clonotype was seen repeatedly, ten times or more. The chain is built from TRBV6-6 and TRBJ2-2; 7 bases fit TRBD2. The germline V gene has CDR1 MNHNY and CDR2 SVGAGI (reference sequence). Losses at the gene ends were 4 bases for V and 1 base for J; bases not matched to a gene: 6. The CDR3 extends over 16 amino acids. CDR3 DNA sequence: TGTGCCAGCAGTTCTAGTAGCGGGTTGAACACCGGGGAGCTGTTTTTT. Translating it yields CASSSSSGLNTGELFF.

On this clonotype: The junction does not match germline at one end; this may be a read error. V and J are TRBV7-2 and TRBJ1-6; no definite D call. CDR1 and CDR2 from the germline V gene are SGHTA and FQGNSA. The CDR3 totals 16 residues. The CDR3 loop reads CASSRTSAGFNTPPHF. CDR3 coding DNA: TGTGCCAGCAGCCGGACGAGTGCGGGGTTCAATACACCCCCCCACTTT.